This paragraph reports one T cell receptor (beta chain). It lacks a known antigen. No qualities accompany the bases; no much larger clone lies one base away. The record originates from a study of cytomegalovirus exposure and HLA in healthy donors (dated by TCRdb to 2015 to 2018). Regarding the complete study: In an earlier analysis of several hundred of the donors, less than 350 Gb of sequence data and 95 million to 130 million unique TCR beta sequences from roughly 190 million T cells were reported. An early release that covered fewer than 800 HLA-typed donors contained approximately 300 gigabases of sequencing data and tens of millions of unique TCR sequences. Of the roughly 390 genotyped donors, 70% to 90% were placed in the genetic ancestry cluster associated with self-reported Caucasian donors. The aim of the study was to test whether cataloging public T cell receptors could identify signatures of past pathogen exposure. The study profiled the T cell repertoires of 500 to 800 subjects by immunosequencing and related them to cytomegalovirus serostatus. Besides the first cohort of under 700 subjects, a separate validation cohort made up of 90 to 150 different subjects was used. The study combined high-throughput TCR immunosequencing, statistical association of individual TCRs with disease status, and machine learning to predict cytomegalovirus infection status. To study patterns of TCR occurrence, a later analysis re-analyzed previously published TCR beta repertoires from around 670 donors and added high-resolution HLA genotyping. Rather than drawing on any new phenotypic data, the later analysis identified candidate immune exposures from TCR beta sequences and the way those sequences occurred across donors. An earlier analysis of roughly 580 of the donors used high-throughput TCR beta sequencing to judge whether each TCR beta V gene segment behaved as functional or pseudogenic. Donor age, sex, ethnicity and CMV serostatus were compiled alongside the repertoire data. In a later genetic analysis, genome-wide SNP genotypes for about 55% of the 666 donors were used, and that subset was treated as a discovery cohort. All discovery cohort repertoires had been generated on a single sequencing platform. HLA typing covered class I and class II loci at four-digit resolution. The number of donors typed differed by locus, with roughly 629-640 for A, B, C, DRB1 and DQB1, more than 500 for DQA1, 600 to 610 for DPA1, and about 450 for DPB1. Because of strong linkage in the cohort, 5 or 6 DR-DQ haplotypes were treated as single units for association and clustering. Among roughly 400 genotyped donors of the cohort, an average of around 240,000 unique TCR beta nucleotide sequences were sequenced per donor, roughly a sixth of them non-productive. What the research found in general, with its limitations: According to a later analysis, most CMV-associated TCR beta chains appeared to be HLA-restricted, and the HLA associations seemed to be driven largely by CMV exposure. Strong co-occurrence of HLA alleles, especially DR and DQ, made assigning TCR associations to individual alleles difficult. Roughly uniform sequencing depth across donors was assumed in presence/absence analyses, although this assumption may not hold. Compared with equally common non-associated chains, HLA-associated TCR beta chains in a later analysis were more clonally expanded and had lower generation probabilities. Because counts were too low, 15 to 20 rarely observed V segments, including chromosome 9 orphons, were excluded from the earlier analysis of a few hundred of the donors. Correlated functional status among segregating V segments might reflect linkage disequilibrium, but an unknown experimental factor could not be ruled out. Several of the top co-occurrence clusters appeared to be linked to parvovirus B19, influenza, CMV and Epstein-Barr virus, according to a later analysis. A later analysis associated about 17,000 TCR beta sequences with specific HLA alleles at a false discovery rate of 0.05. According to a later analysis, TCR association rates differed among HLA loci, with DRB1 alleles showing the most associated TCRs and HLA-C alleles showing the fewest. HLA typing was unavailable for some donors at each locus, so association tests used only the typed subset. Three of the identified cytomegalovirus-associated TCR beta chains were confirmed in vitro to be specific for cytomegalovirus antigens. The study listed approximately 150 TCR beta chains as associated with cytomegalovirus. According to the authors, the approach could potentially be generalized to other disease states and immunological phenotypes. Immune exposure information for the cohort was limited to CMV serostatus. The classifier was reported to diagnose cytomegalovirus status with high specificity and sensitivity in both the original cohort and the validation cohort. Compared with the approximately 720-donor mean, donors in an Asian-associated ancestry cluster had fewer N-insertions in productive TCRs, according to a later genetic analysis. A further reported finding was that TCR beta sequences accurately predicted the HLA-A and HLA-B alleles for most subjects in the first cohort. Some IMGT-functional V segments, including TRBV6-2 and TRBV6-3, could not be distinguished by the 87-base-pair reads and were therefore excluded. Across donors, most TCR sequences were observed very rarely, whereas some public TCRs were present in many individuals. A cluster of highly shared sequence variants was judged likely to be a technical artifact of the sequencing pipeline. In a later genetic analysis, a missense DCLRE1C variant was associated with V-gene and J-gene trimming of TCR beta chains, and the association was replicated in an independent cohort. An earlier analysis of approximately 600 of the donors showed that most TCR beta V segments appeared in productive rearrangements either about 90% or about 30% of the time, which broadly matched IMGT annotations. This cohort had only TCR beta chains sequenced, and the lack of alpha or paired-chain data limited which features could be detected.

The cohort comprised some 680 healthy bone marrow donors. All cohort members were sampled while nominally healthy, although unrecorded immune exposures were likely present. The donor was CMV seropositive and was included in the group of some 290 seropositive cohort members. Each donor provided a peripheral blood sample, and peripheral blood mononuclear cells were used for TCR beta sequencing. Genomic DNA was extracted from the blood cell samples with the Qiagen DNeasy Blood Extraction Kit. The library was prepared using the immunoSEQ multiplex PCR assay. For the multiplex PCR, a mixture combining 60 forward primers for TCR Vbeta segments and 13 reverse primers for TCR Jbeta segments was used. Amplification of the CDR3 region of rearranged TCR beta genes was performed with a multiplex PCR assay on genomic DNA. On the Illumina HiSeq System, the amplified TCR beta libraries were sequenced as 87-base-pair reads. As for how the authors treated the data: A later analysis tallied 75 million to 95 million unique TCR beta chains across the 666 repertoires, and approximately 11 million of those chains were shared by two or more donors. A nearest-neighbor algorithm error-corrected the raw reads and collapsed the reads into unique sequences, merging closely related sequences to remove PCR and sequencing errors. CDR3 sequences were aligned to IMGT reference sequences to assign V, D and J gene segments. For a sequence to be retained, at least a six-nucleotide match to both a V gene segment and a J gene segment was required. Rearrangements were classified as productive when the CDR3 lacked stop codons and remained in frame with V and J, and all other rearrangements were classified as non-productive. Following IMGT convention, CDR3 was defined as the stretch from the second conserved V-encoded cysteine up to the conserved J-encoded phenylalanine. In an earlier analysis of approximately 590 of the donors, sequences lacking an unambiguous match to a single V gene segment were excluded. In an earlier analysis of 450 to 750 of the donors, a V segment was called functional when productive rearrangements were above 56.7%, and segregating when the standard deviation between donors exceeded 5%. To diagnose cytomegalovirus status from the catalog of TCR beta chain sequences, a statistical classification framework was built. In a later analysis, V and J genes were assigned by comparing TCR nucleotide sequences against IMGT/GENE-DB human TR gene sequences. The TCRdist pipeline was used in a later analysis to assign CDR3 sequences and most-parsimonious VDJ recombination scenarios. In a later analysis, every TCR beta chain was defined by the combination of its CDR3 amino acid sequence and its V-gene family, and reads without a unique V-gene family were dropped. In a later analysis, a few hundred highly shared, low-generation-probability nucleotide sequences were removed to address suspected cross-contamination and a sequencing artifact. In a later analysis, a clonal expansion index was calculated for each public chain from normalized within-repertoire ranks of inferred template counts. A later analysis computed generation probabilities with a VDJ recombination model fitted to out-of-frame rearrangements, and checked the results against IGoR. A later analysis scored TCR-TCR, TCR-HLA and TCR-CMV co-occurrence with hypergeometric tests, applying a repertoire-size bias correction to TCR pairs. To estimate false discovery rates, a later analysis permuted the HLA or CMV assignments 20 times. A later analysis grouped co-occurring TCRs with DBSCAN, adding TCRdist sequence similarity when clustering within HLA-allele-positive subsets. Repertoires with fewer than 30,000 or more than 120,000 public chains, plus five repertoires with anomalous nucleotide sharing, were excluded from co-occurrence clustering. TCRdb's version of the immuneACCESS table is confined to in-frame rearrangements and falls short of the full clone set. An unresolved V gene accounts for under half of the shortfall where checked; the remainder is of unknown origin. V and J calls and clone size are given by that table; D and trimming were obtained from the DNA. A total of around 92,000 clones appear in this sample, about 74% of them only once. The ten largest clonotypes hold approximately 15% of the sample.

The CDR3 spans 12 residues, from the cysteine through the phenylalanine. Only the CDR3 part of the read is kept: 36 bases, read in frame from the first base. Via the germline V gene, CDR1 is SGHVS and CDR2 FNYEAQ. V is reduced by 5 bases and J by 7 bases, leaving a spacing of 12 bases between them. The V and J genes are TRBV7-6 and TRBJ2-7; the D gene cannot be resolved reliably. The receptor was derived from a man aged 55-75 years in good health and CMV-seropositive. Sequenced input: PBMCs. The sequence in DNA is TGTGCCAGCAGCCCCGTTCCAGGAGAGCAGTACTTC. The resulting protein is CASSPVPGEQYF.